These T cell receptor beta chains were read from a single sample in a study of T cell repertoires in cytomegalovirus infection. TCRdb called the reads again in MiXCR, with one record for every CDR3 protein. The sample lists about 530,000 distinct CDR3 sequences, less than 30% occurring once. The sequencing sample was made of PBMCs. These receptors all stem from a human donor in good health (CMV status not recorded). Some clones in this sample may be carry-over from other donors' samples. Each CDR3 is given with its conserved first and last residue. Each record gives: clone size, J gene, V gene, D gene, CDR3 DNA, CDR3 protein. A D gene is named only where the DNA matches it firmly. Clone size is stated in some rows and not others, as once, few, many or a class when expanded.

.	TRBJ1-5	TRBV2	.	TGTGCCAGCAGGGGTAGGGAAAATCAGCCCCAGCATTTT	CASRGRENQPQHF
once	TRBJ1-2	TRBV29-1	.	TGCAGCGTTGACGATTCGGGGCTTGGGTATGGCTACACCTTC	CSVDDSGLGYGYTF
few	TRBJ1-2	TRBV11-2	TRBD1	TGTGCCAGCAGCTTCCGGGACAGTCCTCCAGGACCCTATGGCTACACCTTC	CASSFRDSPPGPYGYTF
few	TRBJ2-1	TRBV6-2/TRBV6-3	TRBD1	TGTGCCAGCAGCCACCACAGCCCGACAGGGCCAGGCGAGCAGTTCTTC	CASSHHSPTGPGEQFF
few	TRBJ2-1	TRBV7-4	TRBD2	TGTGCCAGCAGCCACAGCGGGAGGACTTACAATGAGCAGTTCTTC	CASSHSGRTYNEQFF
.	TRBJ2-2	TRBV7-6	.	TGTGCCAGCAGCTCCACGGGGGTCGGGGAGCTGTTTTTT	CASSSTGVGELFF
many	TRBJ1-4	TRBV7-9	TRBD1	TGTGCCAGCAGTTACGCGGTGCTAACAGGGGCCACTAATGAAAAACTGTTTTTT	CASSYAVLTGATNEKLFF
.	TRBJ1-2	TRBV6-5	.	TGTGCCAGTAGACTGAGGGGTAACAACTATGGCTACACCTTC	CASRLRGNNYGYTF
few	TRBJ2-7	TRBV20-1	TRBD2	TGCAGTGCCAGGTCTGGGACTAGCGGGAGGGACTACGAGCAGTACTTC	CSARSGTSGRDYEQYF
.	TRBJ1-3	TRBV28	.	TGTGCCAGCAGCCCTCCCGTGAGGTACTCTGGAAACACCATATATTTT	CASSPPVRYSGNTIYF
many	TRBJ2-1	TRBV7-2	.	TGTGCCAGCGTGAAATTTTCGGGAGAGTTAGACTACAATGAGCAGTTCTTC	CASVKFSGELDYNEQFF
.	TRBJ2-1	TRBV6-4	.	TGTGCCAGCAGTGACTCGATTTATCGGAGATACAATGAGCAGTTCTTC	CASSDSIYRRYNEQFF
few	TRBJ2-7	TRBV12-3/TRBV12-4	TRBD1	TGTGCCAGCAGTCCACGACCGACAGGGTTGAACTACGAGCAGTACTTC	CASSPRPTGLNYEQYF
few	TRBJ1-5	TRBV6-6	.	TGTGCCAGCAGTTACTCGAGAGGTTCCAATCAGCCCCAGCATTTT	CASSYSRGSNQPQHF
.	TRBJ2-3	TRBV4-3	.	TGCGCCAGCAGCCAAGTCGTCTCCAGAGGGTCAGATACGCAGTATTTT	CASSQVVSRGSDTQYF
few	TRBJ2-5	TRBV7-8	TRBD2	TGTGCCAGCAGATTATCTAGGACTAGCGGGAGAGAGACCCAGTACTTC	CASRLSRTSGRETQYF
.	TRBJ1-2	TRBV7-6	.	TGTGCCAGCAGCTTAGCTCGCGGACGGGGGTACTATGGCTACACCTTC	CASSLARGRGYYGYTF
many	TRBJ1-4	TRBV7-9	.	TGTGCCAGCAGCTTAGAGCGAGGCAGCCTTAATGAAAAACTGTTTTTT	CASSLERGSLNEKLFF
once	TRBJ2-6	TRBV19	TRBD1	TGTGCCAGTAGTATAAGACAGGGGACTGAGGCCAACGTCCTGACTTTC	CASSIRQGTEANVLTF
few	TRBJ2-3	TRBV11-2	TRBD2	TGTGCCAGCAGAAGCGGGAGTTGGGTAGATACGCAGTATTTT	CASRSGSWVDTQYF
.	TRBJ1-4	TRBV12-3/TRBV12-4	TRBD1	TGTGCCAGCAGTTTAGGACAGGGCAAAGGAAAACTGTTTTTT	CASSLGQGKGKLFF
few	TRBJ2-3	TRBV19	.	TGTGCCAGTAGTATAGACCCCTTCCGGGGTAAGCAGTATTTT	CASSIDPFRGKQYF
.	TRBJ1-1	TRBV6-6	TRBD1	TGTGCCAGCAGTCAACGGACAGGGAAGGTGAACACTGAAGCTTTCTTT	CASSQRTGKVNTEAFF
.	TRBJ2-1	TRBV7-6	.	TGTGCCAGCAGCTTAATAGCAGGGCGGAATGAGCAGTTCTTC	CASSLIAGRNEQFF
.	TRBJ1-2	TRBV15	TRBD1	TGTGCCACCAGCAGAGATGGTATACAGGGGGAGGTCCCGTATGGCTACACCTTC	CATSRDGIQGEVPYGYTF
.	TRBJ2-1	TRBV2	TRBD2	TGTGCCAGCAGCGAGACTAGCGGACGTCACAATGAGCAGTTCTTC	CASSETSGRHNEQFF
.	TRBJ2-7	TRBV24-1	TRBD1	TGTGCCACCAGTGAATCCGGGACAGGGGCCGAGCAGTACTTC	CATSESGTGAEQYF
few	TRBJ2-1	TRBV2	TRBD2	TGTGCCAGCAAACTAGCGGGAAGGGATGAGCAGTTCTTC	CASKLAGRDEQFF
.	TRBJ2-1	TRBV18	TRBD2	TGTGCCAGCTCACCACTACTAGCGAAAGACAATGAGCAGTTCTTC	CASSPLLAKDNEQFF
many	TRBJ1-5	TRBV7-8	TRBD1	TGTGCCAGCAGCCCCAGACAGGGGAATCAGCCCCAGCATTTT	CASSPRQGNQPQHF
.	TRBJ2-3	TRBV7-8	.	TGTGCCAGCACCCACGACGGACAGAGTCTCACAGATACGCAGTATTTT	CASTHDGQSLTDTQYF
.	TRBJ1-2	TRBV6-6	.	TGTGCCAGCACCACAGGGATCAGAGGCTACACCTTC	CASTTGIRGYTF
few	TRBJ1-1	TRBV29-1	TRBD1	TGCAGCGTTGAATCCGTGGACAGGAGGGGGACTGAAGCTTTCTTT	CSVESVDRRGTEAFF
.	TRBJ2-7	TRBV7-2	.	TGTGCCAGCAGCCCCGGGGAGCTTGGCGAGCAGTACTTC	CASSPGELGEQYF
.	TRBJ2-3	TRBV12-3/TRBV12-4	TRBD2	TGTGCCAGCAGCAGACTAGCGGGAGGTTTTGAAGATACGCAGTATTTT	CASSRLAGGFEDTQYF
many	TRBJ2-7	TRBV7-2	.	TGTGCCAGCAGCAAAACCCCCCTACGCGGGATAAGGTACGAGCAGTACTTC	CASSKTPLRGIRYEQYF
.	TRBJ2-2	TRBV7-2	.	TGTGCCAGCAGCCTTACAGGGATTAACACCGGGGAGCTGTTTTTT	CASSLTGINTGELFF
.	TRBJ2-1	TRBV28	.	TGTGCCAGCAGTGCCGGGACCAACTCGGGCAATGAGCAGTTCTTC	CASSAGTNSGNEQFF
few	TRBJ2-2	TRBV24-1	.	TGTGCCACCAGTGATCGGAGGGCCCCCGGGGAGCTGTTTTTT	CATSDRRAPGELFF
few	TRBJ2-2	TRBV25-1	TRBD2	TGTGCCAGCAGTGAAGGGCTAGCGGGAGTTGTCGGGGAGCTGTTTTTT	CASSEGLAGVVGELFF
few	TRBJ2-1	TRBV19	.	TGTGCCAGTAGCGGGTCCCTAGGAACCTACAATGAGCAGTTCTTC	CASSGSLGTYNEQFF
.	TRBJ2-1	TRBV7-9	TRBD2	TGTGCCAGCAGCTTAACTAGGACTAGCGGTAGGAATGAGCAGTTCTTC	CASSLTRTSGRNEQFF
.	TRBJ2-5	TRBV13	.	TGTGCCAGCAGCCCCGCACTTACGGAGACCCAGTACTTC	CASSPALTETQYF
few	TRBJ2-2	TRBV6-6	.	TGTGCCAGCAGCAATAAACGGGACTTATTAAACACCGGGGAGCTGTTTTTT	CASSNKRDLLNTGELFF
many	TRBJ2-1	TRBV7-6	TRBD2	TGTGCCAGCAGCTTAGAGGGACTAGCGGGGAATGAGCAGTTCTTC	CASSLEGLAGNEQFF
.	TRBJ2-1	TRBV7-9	TRBD1	TGTGCCAGCAGCCAAGGACAGGGTCGGGACAATGAGCAGTTCTTC	CASSQGQGRDNEQFF
few	TRBJ2-5	TRBV27	TRBD2	TGTGCCAGCGGCGGGACTAGTTGGGTGACCCAGTACTTC	CASGGTSWVTQYF
.	TRBJ2-2	TRBV24-1	TRBD1	TGTGCCACCAGTGATGACAGGGAGCACACCGGGGAGCTGTTTTTT	CATSDDREHTGELFF
.	TRBJ2-2	TRBV7-2	.	TGTGCCAGCAGCTCCCCGCGGCGGTCCCAAAACACCGGGGAGCTGTTTTTT	CASSSPRRSQNTGELFF
few	TRBJ2-2	TRBV7-8	TRBD1	TGTGCCAGCAGCTACACTGGGGCTTGGACAGGGGAAGACACCGGGGAGCTGTTTTTT	CASSYTGAWTGEDTGELFF
few	TRBJ2-2	TRBV7-2	.	TGTGCCAGCAGCACGGTTGGGACCGGGGAGCTGTTTTTT	CASSTVGTGELFF